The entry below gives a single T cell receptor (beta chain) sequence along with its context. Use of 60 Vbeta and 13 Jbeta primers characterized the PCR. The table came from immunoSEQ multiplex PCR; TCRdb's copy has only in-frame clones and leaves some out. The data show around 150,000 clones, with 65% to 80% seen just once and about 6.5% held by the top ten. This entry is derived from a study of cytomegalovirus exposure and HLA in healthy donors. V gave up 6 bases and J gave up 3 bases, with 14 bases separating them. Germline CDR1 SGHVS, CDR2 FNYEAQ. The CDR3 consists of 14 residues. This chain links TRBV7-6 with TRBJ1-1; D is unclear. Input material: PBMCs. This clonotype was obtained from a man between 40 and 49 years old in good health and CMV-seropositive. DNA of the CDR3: TGTGCCAGCAGAGCTACTCTTTCATACACTGAAGCTTTCTTT. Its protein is CASRATLSYTEAFF.